This TCR beta chain was obtained from a study of blood T cell repertoires in COVID-19. The wider study: PBMCs, B-cell-depleted T cells, or T cells provided the cDNA or gDNA that made up the material.

This clone was observed a single time. Participants were aged roughly 18 to 90 years, lived in 24 US areas, and enrolled virtually. Categorization into cohorts depended on clinical history that participants reported. Assay used: immunoSEQ multiplex PCR; TCRdb lists only in-frame clones, some missing. The data show 220,000 or so clones, about 80% seen once. Material for sequencing was PBMCs or T cells enriched from blood (not recorded which). This TCR was sampled from a woman in her forties with acute COVID-19.

The CDR3 bases are TGCGCCAGCTCCTCGGGGGGACCCCAAAACATTCAGTACTTC. Translated, it gives CASSSGGPQNIQYF. This sequence joins TRBV5-1 and TRBJ2-4, with 7 bases fitting TRBD2. The CDR3 totals 14 residues. In germline, CDR1 is SGHRS, CDR2 YFSETQ. V dropped 7 bases and J dropped 5; count of bases not matched to a gene: 9.